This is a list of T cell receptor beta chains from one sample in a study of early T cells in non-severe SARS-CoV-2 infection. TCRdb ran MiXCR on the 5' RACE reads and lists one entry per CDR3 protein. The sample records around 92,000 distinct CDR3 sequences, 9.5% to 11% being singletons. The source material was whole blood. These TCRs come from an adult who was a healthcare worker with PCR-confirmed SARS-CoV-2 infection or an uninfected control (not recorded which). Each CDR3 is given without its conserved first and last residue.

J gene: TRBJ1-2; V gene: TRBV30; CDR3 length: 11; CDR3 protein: AWGQDRPYGYT
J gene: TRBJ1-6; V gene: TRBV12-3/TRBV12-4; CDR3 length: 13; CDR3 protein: ASSLLGQGYSPLH
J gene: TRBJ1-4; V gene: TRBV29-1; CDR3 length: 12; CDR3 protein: SVEEEQGYEKLF
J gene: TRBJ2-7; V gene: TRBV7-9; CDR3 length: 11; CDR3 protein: ASSLVADYEQY
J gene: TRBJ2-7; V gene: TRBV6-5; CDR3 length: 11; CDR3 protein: ASSYSDRAEQY
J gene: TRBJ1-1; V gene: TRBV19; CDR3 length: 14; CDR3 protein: ASSSGGDSMNTEAF
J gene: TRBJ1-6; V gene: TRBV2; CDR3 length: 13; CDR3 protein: ASRIRGFYNSPLH
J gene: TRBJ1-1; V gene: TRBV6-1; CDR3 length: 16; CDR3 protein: ASSPTYTSQALNTEAF
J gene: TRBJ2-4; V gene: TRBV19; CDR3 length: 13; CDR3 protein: ASSIDRRPVGIQY
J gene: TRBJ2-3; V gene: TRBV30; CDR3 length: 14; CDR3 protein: AWSIPSGLVTDTQY
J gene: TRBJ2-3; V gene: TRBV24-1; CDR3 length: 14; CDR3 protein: ATSDPGQPRTDTQY
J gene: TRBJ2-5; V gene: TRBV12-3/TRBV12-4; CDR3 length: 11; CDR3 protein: ASTRGTAVDQY
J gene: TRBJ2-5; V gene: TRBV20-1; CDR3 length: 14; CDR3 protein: SAEGASGGIEETQY
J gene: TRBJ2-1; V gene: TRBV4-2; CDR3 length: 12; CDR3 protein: ASSQVGWGREVN
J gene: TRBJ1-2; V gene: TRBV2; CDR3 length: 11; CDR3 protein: ASSEGSYSGYT
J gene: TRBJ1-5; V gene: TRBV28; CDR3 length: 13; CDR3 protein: ASSLGGSSNQPQH
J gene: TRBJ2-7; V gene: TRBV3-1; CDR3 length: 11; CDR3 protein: ASSIPRQGEQY
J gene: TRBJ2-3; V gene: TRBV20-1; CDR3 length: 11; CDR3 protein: SEESLGTDTQY
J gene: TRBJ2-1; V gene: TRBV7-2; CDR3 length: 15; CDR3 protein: ASSLSPLAGGPYEQF
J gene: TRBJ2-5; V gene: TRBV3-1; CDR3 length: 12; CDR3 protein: ASSPEIGEETQY
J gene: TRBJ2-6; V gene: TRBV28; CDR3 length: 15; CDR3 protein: ASSQTGGLPGANVLT
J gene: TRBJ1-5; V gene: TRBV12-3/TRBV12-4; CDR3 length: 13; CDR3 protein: ASSLGYYSNQPQH
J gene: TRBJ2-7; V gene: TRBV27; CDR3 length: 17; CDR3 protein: ASSLLGTSGLLRYYEQY
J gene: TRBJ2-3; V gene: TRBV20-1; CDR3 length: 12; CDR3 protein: SAPTGGGTDTQY
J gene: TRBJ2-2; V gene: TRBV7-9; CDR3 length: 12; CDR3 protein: ASNQWSRTGELF
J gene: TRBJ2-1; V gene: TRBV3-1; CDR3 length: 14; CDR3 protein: ASSQSRDRVYDEQF
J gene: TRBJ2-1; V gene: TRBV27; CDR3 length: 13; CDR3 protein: ASSLNRVSYNEQF